These 22 T cell receptor beta chains came from one sample sequenced in a study of identical twins. MiXCR was run by TCRdb on the 5' RACE reads, yielding one entry per CDR3 protein. The top ten clones hold around 1.7% of a sample with about 690,000 distinct CDR3 sequences, roughly 6% of them seen once. Material: naive T cells sorted from blood. These receptors were taken from a man younger than 35 in good health.

At least ten counts were recorded for this clonotype. The chain combines TRBV10-3 with TRBJ1-2; no firm D call. The V end lost 0 bases, the J end lost 4 bases, and 18 bases lay between the germline ends. The CDR3 covers 17 residues. Germline CDR1 ENHRY, CDR2 SYGVKD. The CDR3 DNA sequence: TGTGCCATCAGTGAGTCGATTGTAGCGGGGTACAGCTATGGCTACACCTTC. Amino acids: CAISESIVAGYSYGYTF.

Remarks on this clonotype: Possible read error: a much larger clone is one base away. The rearrangement uses TRBV5-1 and TRBJ1-5, with 7 bases lining up with TRBD1. The V gene's germline CDR1 is SGHRS and CDR2 YFSETQ. With V trimmed by 1 base and J by 8 bases, 9 bases remained unmatched. This CDR3 region has 15 residues. The CDR3 DNA reads TGCGCCAGCAGCTTGACAGGGGCCGCGAATAAGCCCCAGCATTTT. Translation gives CASSLTGAANKPQHF.

The genes are TRBV23-1 and TRBJ2-7, with TRBD2 matching 8 bases. TRBV23-1 is an ORF, with its function uncertain. J lost 0 bases, V lost 8 bases, and 6 bases had no gene match. CDR3 length: 14 amino acids. The CDR3 loop reads CASPPLAVSYEQYV. Here the CDR3 DNA reads TGCGCCAGCCCCCCACTAGCGGTCTCCTACGAGCAGTACGTC.

This clonotype was seen at least ten times. V is TRBV7-9 and J is TRBJ1-2; 7 positions agree with TRBD1. J was trimmed by 4 bases and V by 5 bases; bases with no gene match: 4. The CDR3 runs 13 residues. The germline V gene has CDR1 SEHNR and CDR2 FQNEAQ (reference sequence). Here the CDR3 reads CASSESGGYGYTF. In DNA, the CDR3 is TGTGCCAGCAGCGAGTCAGGGGGCTATGGCTACACCTTC.

This clonotype has more than one count but fewer than ten. The rearrangement links TRBV27 to TRBJ2-3; TRBD2 matches 11 bases. Trimming cost V 5 bases and J 4 bases; bases outside gene matches: 2. Germline loops: CDR1 MNHEY, CDR2 SMNVEV (reference sequence). The CDR3 totals 14 residues. The CDR3 protein is CASSPSGRPDTQYF. The CDR3, as DNA: TGTGCCAGCAGTCCTAGCGGGAGGCCAGATACGCAGTATTTT.

In this sample, this clonotype turned up many times. The chain has TRBV10-1 and TRBJ1-1; D unresolved. CDR3 size: 13 residues. Trimming left V 5 bases short and J 8 bases short, with 15 bases between. Germline V gives CDR1 WNHNN, CDR2 SYGVQD (reference sequence). The CDR3 DNA is TGCGCCAGCAGTCGTTCTTCTGCAGAAGAAGCTTTCTTT. The encoded protein is CASSRSSAEEAFF.

This clonotype was observed many times. The rearrangement uses TRBV10-3 and TRBJ1-3, with 12 bases lining up with TRBD1. The germline V gene has CDR1 ENHRY and CDR2 SYGVKD. This CDR3 region has 19 residues. V lost 3 bases, J lost 7 bases, and 16 bases stayed unmatched. CDR3 loop: CAISDLVTGTGGSINTIYF. In nucleotides, the CDR3 is TGTGCCATCAGTGACCTTGTAACCGGGACAGGGGGCAGTATCAACACCATATATTTT.

J is TRBJ2-2 and V is TRBV18; 7 nucleotides line up with TRBD1. The V gene's germline CDR1 is KGHSH and CDR2 LQKENI. V lost 3 bases and J lost 7; bases outside the gene matches: 2. The CDR3 runs to 13 residues. The DNA of the CDR3 is TGTGCCAGCTCACCTCGACAGGGCGGGGAGCTGTTTTTT. As protein: CASSPRQGGELFF.

This clonotype has a count of ten or more. J is TRBJ2-1 and V is TRBV12-3 or TRBV12-4, with 7 bases that match TRBD1. This CDR3 contains 14 residues. The trim removed 4 bases at V and 0 bases at J, leaving 0 bases unmatched. This CDR3 is CASSSGGSYNEQFF. The CDR3 DNA reads as TGTGCCAGCAGTTCAGGGGGCTCCTACAATGAGCAGTTCTTC.

This clonotype was found many times. An end of the junction does not agree with germline; a read error may underlie this. The genes are TRBV5-1 and TRBJ2-3, with D unclear. The CDR3 length is 11 residues. CDR1 and CDR2 from the germline V gene are SGHRS and YFSETQ. The CDR3 spells CASSSEDTQYF. Written as DNA, the CDR3 is TGTGCCAGCAGTAGTGAAGATACGCAGTATTTT.

The chain is built from TRBV20-1 and TRBJ1-1; D might be TRBD1 (5 bases). The CDR3 sequence is 12 residues long. Germline values: CDR1 DFQATT, CDR2 SNEGSKA (reference sequence). V lost 5 bases to trimming and J lost 8 bases, with 15 bases between them. CDR3 nucleotides: TGCAGTGCTCCCATCTCAGGGCCCGAAGCTTTCTTT. As protein: CSAPISGPEAFF.

In its sample, this clonotype was seen many times. J is TRBJ2-7 and V is TRBV20-1, with 8 positions matching TRBD1. The CDR3 totals 14 residues. Germline assignment: CDR1 DFQATT and CDR2 SNEGSKA (reference sequence). V was pared by 3 bases and J by 3 bases, with 7 bases of the junction left unmatched. The CDR3 reads CSASSLGQGYEQYF. The CDR3 DNA reads as TGCAGTGCTAGTTCCCTAGGACAGGGCTACGAGCAGTACTTC.

The chain has TRBV3-1 and TRBJ2-2; TRBD2 matches at 7 bases. The ends lost 1 base at V and 2 bases at J; junction bases unmatched: 10. This CDR3 has 18 residues. Germline lookup yields CDR1 LGHDT and CDR2 YNNKEL (reference sequence). The CDR3 coding sequence is TGTGCCAGCAGCCAAGGGGAGGCGGGAGTGATAAACACCGGGGAGCTGTTTTTT. Amino acid sequence: CASSQGEAGVINTGELFF.

V and J are TRBV6-1 and TRBJ2-1; a possible D gene is TRBD2 (6 bases). With 6 bases removed from V and 6 bases from J, the gap between germline ends came to 15 bases. There are 14 residues in the CDR3. In germline, CDR1 is MNHNS, CDR2 SASEGT. The DNA of the CDR3 is TGTGCCAGCAGGGCATTACGGAGGGCCAATGAGCAGTTCTTC. As protein: CASRALRRANEQFF.

The V and J genes are TRBV5-5 and TRBJ2-7; 7 bases match TRBD2. Trimming cost V 0 bases and J 5 bases; bases outside gene matches: 8. CDR3 size: 15 residues. CDR1 is SGHKS, CDR2 YYEKEE, per germline (reference sequence). The CDR3 nucleotides are TGTGCCAGCAGCTTGGTGATCGGGACTAACCACGAGCAGTACGTC. This encodes CASSLVIGTNHEQYV.

This chain joins TRBV6-5 and TRBJ2-5; D is undetermined. There are 14 residues in the CDR3. CDR1 is MNHEY and CDR2 is SVGAGI in the germline V gene. V lost 2 bases, J lost 5 bases, and 12 bases lay in between. CDR3 amino acids: CASSYRPGSETQYF. The CDR3, as DNA: TGTGCCAGCAGTTACCGACCCGGATCCGAGACCCAGTACTTC.

Many counts were recorded for this clonotype. The chain links TRBV29-1 to TRBJ1-3, with 7 bases lining up with TRBD1. The length of the CDR3 is 14 residues. The V gene end was trimmed by 6 bases and the J gene end by 3 bases; junction bases not matched to a gene: 8. Germline V gene lookup returns CDR1 SQVTM and CDR2 ANQGSEA. This CDR3 reads CSVMRGQGGNTIYF. Written as DNA, the CDR3 is TGCAGCGTGATGAGGGGGCAAGGTGGAAACACCATATATTTT.

This clonotype showed up many times. This chain links TRBV5-1 with TRBJ2-7, with 10 bases aligning to TRBD2. From germline, CDR1 is SGHRS and CDR2 YFSETQ. V gave up 2 bases and J gave up 4 bases; unmatched junction bases: 3. The CDR3 has 14 amino acids. The CDR3, as DNA: TGCGCCAGCAGCTTTTCTAGCGGGAGTTACGAGCAGTACGTC. It codes for CASSFSSGSYEQYV.

This clonotype was seen more than once but under ten times. The rearrangement links TRBV7-2 to TRBJ1-6, with TRBD1 as a possible D gene (5 bases). The germline V gene has CDR1 SGHTA and CDR2 FQGNSA. The CDR3 is 14 amino acids. The V end was cut by 4 bases, the J end by 10 bases, with 14 bases between. CDR3 DNA sequence: TGTGCCAGCAGCTATGAAGGGGTAGGGTCACCCCTCCACTTT. This sequence encodes CASSYEGVGSPLHF. The full variable domain, rest sourced from reference TRBV7-2 and TRBJ1-6, is GAGVSQSPSNKVTEKGKDVELRCDPISGHTALYWYRQSLGQGLEFLIYFQGNSAPDKSGLPSDRFSAERTGGSVSTLTIQRTQQEDSAVYLCASSYEGVGSPLHFGNGTRLTVT.

This clonotype was seen a handful of times. The V call is TRBV4-3, the J call TRBJ2-1; the D gene is possibly TRBD2 (5 bases). V was shortened by 5 bases and J by 4 bases, with 15 bases between the two germline ends. The CDR3 extends over 15 amino acids. Germline-derived CDR1 and CDR2 are LGHNA and YSLEER. CDR3 bases: TGCGCCAGCAGCTCAGACTATCGCGGGTACAATGAGCAGTTCTTC. This codes for CASSSDYRGYNEQFF.

This clonotype was observed at least ten times. This sequence joins TRBV5-1 and TRBJ1-1, with TRBD1 matching over 7 bases. Per germline, CDR1 SGHRS and CDR2 YFSETQ. The CDR3 is 14 residues long. V gave up 4 bases and J gave up 0 bases; unmatched junction bases: 3. The CDR3 here is CASSPGGMNTEAFF. CDR3 nucleotide sequence: TGCGCCAGCAGCCCAGGGGGGATGAACACTGAAGCTTTCTTT. The full variable domain, rest sourced from reference TRBV5-1 and TRBJ1-1, is KAGVTQTPRYLIKTRGQQVTLSCSPISGHRSVSWYQQTPGQGLQFLFEYFSETQRNKGNFPGRFSGRQFSNSRSEMNVSTLELGDSALYLCASSPGGMNTEAFFGQGTRLTVV.

This clonotype was recorded at least ten times. V gene TRBV7-6 combines with J gene TRBJ2-3; D is ambiguous. The germline gives CDR1 SGHVS, CDR2 FNYEAQ. Trimming pared 0 bases from V and 4 bases from J, leaving 14 bases between. The CDR3 contains 16 residues. The CDR3 region is CASSLAGNLVSDTQYF. CDR3 sequence (DNA): TGTGCCAGCAGCTTAGCGGGGAATCTAGTTTCAGATACGCAGTATTTT.